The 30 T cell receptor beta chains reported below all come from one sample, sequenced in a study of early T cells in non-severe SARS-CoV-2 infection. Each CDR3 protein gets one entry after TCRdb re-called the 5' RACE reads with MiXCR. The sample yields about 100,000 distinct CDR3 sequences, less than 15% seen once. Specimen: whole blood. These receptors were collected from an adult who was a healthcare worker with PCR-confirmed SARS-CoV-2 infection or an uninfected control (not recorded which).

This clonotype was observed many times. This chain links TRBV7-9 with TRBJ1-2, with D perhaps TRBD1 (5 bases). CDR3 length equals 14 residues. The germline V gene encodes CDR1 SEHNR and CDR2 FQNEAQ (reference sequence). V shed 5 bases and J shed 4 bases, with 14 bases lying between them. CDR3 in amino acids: CASSPDGDPYGYTF. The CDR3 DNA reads TGTGCCAGCAGCCCGGACGGGGACCCCTATGGCTACACCTTC.

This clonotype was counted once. The CDR3 bases are TGCGCCAGCAGCTCGACTAGCGGGGGGTGCGAGCAGTACTTC. Its protein is CASSSTSGGCEQYF. The V call is TRBV5-1, the J call TRBJ2-7; TRBD2 aligns across 13 bases. The CDR3 runs 14 residues. The ends lost 3 bases at V and 6 bases at J; junction bases unmatched: 3. Per germline, CDR1 SGHRS and CDR2 YFSETQ.

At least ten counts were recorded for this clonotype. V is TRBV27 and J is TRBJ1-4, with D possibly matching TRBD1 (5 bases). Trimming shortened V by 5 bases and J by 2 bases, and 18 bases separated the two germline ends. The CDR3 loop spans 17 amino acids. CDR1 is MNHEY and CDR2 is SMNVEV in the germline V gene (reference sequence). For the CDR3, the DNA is TGTGCCAGCAGTAACTCAGGGAAAGGTCGGACTAATGAAAAACTGTTTTTT. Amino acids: CASSNSGKGRTNEKLFF.

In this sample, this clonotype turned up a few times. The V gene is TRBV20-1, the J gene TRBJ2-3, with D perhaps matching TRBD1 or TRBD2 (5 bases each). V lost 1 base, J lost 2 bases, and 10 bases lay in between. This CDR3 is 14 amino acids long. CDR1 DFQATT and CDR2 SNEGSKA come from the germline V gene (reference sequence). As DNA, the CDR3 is TGCAGTGCTAGAGTCCGGGACCACACAGATACGCAGTATTTT. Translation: CSARVRDHTDTQYF.

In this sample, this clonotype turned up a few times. CDR3 coding DNA: TGTGCCAGCAGCTTCTCTCCTCAGGGCTACGAGCAGTACTTC. As protein: CASSFSPQGYEQYF. This sequence joins TRBV7-2 and TRBJ2-7; possible D gene TRBD1, 5 bases. Between the trimmed V and J ends, which lost 3 bases and 3 bases, there was a span of 12 bases. The CDR3 spans 14 residues. Germline CDR1 is SGHTA and CDR2 is FQGNSA.

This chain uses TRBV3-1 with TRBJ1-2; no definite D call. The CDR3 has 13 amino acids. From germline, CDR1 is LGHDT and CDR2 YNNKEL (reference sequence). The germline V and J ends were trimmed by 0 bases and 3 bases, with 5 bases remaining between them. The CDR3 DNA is TGTGCCAGCAGCCAAGATAACGACTATGGCTACACCTTC. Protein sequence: CASSQDNDYGYTF.

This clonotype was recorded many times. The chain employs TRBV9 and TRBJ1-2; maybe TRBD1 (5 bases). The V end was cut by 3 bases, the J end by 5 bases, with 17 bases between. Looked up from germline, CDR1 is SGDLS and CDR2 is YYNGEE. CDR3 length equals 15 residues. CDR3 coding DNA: TGTGCCAGCAGCGGAGAGCACCGAGGGGCTTATGGCTACACCTTC. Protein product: CASSGEHRGAYGYTF.

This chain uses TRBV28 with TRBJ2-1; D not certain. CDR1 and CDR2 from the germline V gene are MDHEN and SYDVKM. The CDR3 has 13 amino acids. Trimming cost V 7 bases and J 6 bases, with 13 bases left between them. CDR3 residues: CASTSSSSNEQFF. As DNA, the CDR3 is TGTGCCAGCACCTCTTCTTCCAGCAATGAGCAGTTCTTC.

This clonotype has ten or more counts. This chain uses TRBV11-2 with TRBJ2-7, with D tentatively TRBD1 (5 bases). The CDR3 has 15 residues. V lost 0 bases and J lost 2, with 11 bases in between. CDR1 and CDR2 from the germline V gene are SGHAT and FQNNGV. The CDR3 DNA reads TGTGCCAGCAGCTTAGAGTCAGGGTGGACCTACGAGCAGTACTTC. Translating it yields CASSLESGWTYEQYF.

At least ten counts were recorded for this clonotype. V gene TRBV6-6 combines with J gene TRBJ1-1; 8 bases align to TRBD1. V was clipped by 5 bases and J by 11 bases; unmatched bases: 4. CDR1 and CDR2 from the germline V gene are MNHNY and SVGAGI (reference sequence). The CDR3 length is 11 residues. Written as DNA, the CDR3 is TGTGCCAGCAGTCTACAGGGGGGGGCTTTCTTT. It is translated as CASSLQGGAFF.

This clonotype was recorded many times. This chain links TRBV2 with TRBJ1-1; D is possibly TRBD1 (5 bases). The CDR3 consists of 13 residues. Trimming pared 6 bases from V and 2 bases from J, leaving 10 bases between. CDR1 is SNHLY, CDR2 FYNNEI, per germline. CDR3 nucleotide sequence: TGTGCCAGCAGGGCAGGGATTAACACTGAAGCTTTCTTT. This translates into CASRAGINTEAFF.

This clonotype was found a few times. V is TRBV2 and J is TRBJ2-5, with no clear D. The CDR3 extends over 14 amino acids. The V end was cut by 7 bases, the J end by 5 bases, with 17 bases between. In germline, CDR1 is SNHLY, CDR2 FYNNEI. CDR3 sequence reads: CASTGAGLGETQYF. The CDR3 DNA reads TGTGCCAGCACGGGTGCCGGGTTGGGGGAGACCCAGTACTTC.

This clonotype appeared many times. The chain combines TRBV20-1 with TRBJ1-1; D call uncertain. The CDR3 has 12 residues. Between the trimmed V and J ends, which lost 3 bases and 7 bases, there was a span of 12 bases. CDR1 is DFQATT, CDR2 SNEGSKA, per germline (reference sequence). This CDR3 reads CSASGQASEAFF. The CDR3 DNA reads TGCAGTGCTAGTGGGCAGGCCAGTGAAGCTTTCTTT.

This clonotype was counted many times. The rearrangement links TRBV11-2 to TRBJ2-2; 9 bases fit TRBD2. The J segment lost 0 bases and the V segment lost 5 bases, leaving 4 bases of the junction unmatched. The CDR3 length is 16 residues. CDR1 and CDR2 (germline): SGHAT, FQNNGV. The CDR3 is CASSPRLAANTGELFF. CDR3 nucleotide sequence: TGTGCCAGCAGCCCGCGACTAGCGGCGAACACCGGGGAGCTGTTTTTT.

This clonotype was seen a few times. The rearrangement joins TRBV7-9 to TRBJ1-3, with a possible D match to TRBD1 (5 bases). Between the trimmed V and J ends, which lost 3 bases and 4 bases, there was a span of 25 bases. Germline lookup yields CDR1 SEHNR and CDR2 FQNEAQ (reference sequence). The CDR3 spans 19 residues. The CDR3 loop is CASSLRGDPRALRGNTIYF. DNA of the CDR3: TGTGCCAGCAGCTTGAGGGGAGATCCAAGGGCCCTACGAGGAAACACCATATATTTT.

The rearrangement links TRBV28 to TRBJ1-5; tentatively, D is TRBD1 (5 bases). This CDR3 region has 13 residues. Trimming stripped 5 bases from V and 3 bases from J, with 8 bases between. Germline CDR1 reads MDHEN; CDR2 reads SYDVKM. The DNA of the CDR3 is TGTGCCAGCAGTCGGGGCCTCAATCAGCCCCAGCATTTT. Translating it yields CASSRGLNQPQHF.

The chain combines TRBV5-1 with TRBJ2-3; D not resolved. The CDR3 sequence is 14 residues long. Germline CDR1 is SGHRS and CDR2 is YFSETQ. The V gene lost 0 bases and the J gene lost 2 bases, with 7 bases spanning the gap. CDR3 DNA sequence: TGCGCCAGCAGCTTGGAGGGCACCACAGATACGCAGTATTTT. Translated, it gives CASSLEGTTDTQYF.

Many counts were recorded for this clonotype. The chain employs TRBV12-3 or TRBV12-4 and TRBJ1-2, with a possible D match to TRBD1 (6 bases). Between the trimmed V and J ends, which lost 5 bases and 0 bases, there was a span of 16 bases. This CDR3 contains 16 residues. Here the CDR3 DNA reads TGTGCCAGCAGTCCAAGGGGGGCAGTAGCTAACTATGGCTACACCTTC. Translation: CASSPRGAVANYGYTF.

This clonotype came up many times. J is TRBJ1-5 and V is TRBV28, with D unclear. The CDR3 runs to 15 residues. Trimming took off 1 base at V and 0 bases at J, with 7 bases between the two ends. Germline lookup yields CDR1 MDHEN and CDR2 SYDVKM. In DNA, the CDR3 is TGTGCCAGCAGTTTATTGCAGATTAGCAATCAGCCCCAGCATTTT. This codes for CASSLLQISNQPQHF.

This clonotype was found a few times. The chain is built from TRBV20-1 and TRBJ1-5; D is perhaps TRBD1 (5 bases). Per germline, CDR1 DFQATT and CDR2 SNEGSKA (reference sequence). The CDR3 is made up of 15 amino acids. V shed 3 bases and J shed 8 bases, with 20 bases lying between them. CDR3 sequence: CSASGGAGAREPQHF. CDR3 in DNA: TGCAGTGCTAGTGGGGGAGCAGGCGCTAGGGAGCCCCAGCATTTT.

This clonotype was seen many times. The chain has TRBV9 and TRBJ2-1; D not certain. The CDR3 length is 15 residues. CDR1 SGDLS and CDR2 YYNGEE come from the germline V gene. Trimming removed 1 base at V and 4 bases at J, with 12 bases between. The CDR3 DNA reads TGTGCCAGCAGCGTACAGTCGAGGAGATACAATGAGCAGTTCTTC. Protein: CASSVQSRRYNEQFF.

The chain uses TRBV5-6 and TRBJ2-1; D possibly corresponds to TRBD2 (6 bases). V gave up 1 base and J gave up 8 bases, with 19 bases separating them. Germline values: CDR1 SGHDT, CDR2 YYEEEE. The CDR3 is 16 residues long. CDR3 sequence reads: CASSLLGGALGDEQFF. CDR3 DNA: TGTGCCAGCAGCTTGCTTGGAGGGGCTCTAGGCGATGAGCAGTTCTTC.

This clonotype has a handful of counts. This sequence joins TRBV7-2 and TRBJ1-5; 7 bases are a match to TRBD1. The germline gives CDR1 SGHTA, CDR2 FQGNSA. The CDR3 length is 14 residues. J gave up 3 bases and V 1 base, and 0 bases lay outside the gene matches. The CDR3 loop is CASSLEGANQPQHF. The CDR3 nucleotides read TGTGCCAGCAGCTTAGAGGGGGCCAATCAGCCCCAGCATTTT. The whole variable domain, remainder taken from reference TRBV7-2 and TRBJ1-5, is GAGVSQSPSNKVTEKGKDVELRCDPISGHTALYWYRQSLGQGLEFLIYFQGNSAPDKSGLPSDRFSAERTGGSVSTLTIQRTQQEDSAVYLCASSLEGANQPQHFGDGTRLSIL.

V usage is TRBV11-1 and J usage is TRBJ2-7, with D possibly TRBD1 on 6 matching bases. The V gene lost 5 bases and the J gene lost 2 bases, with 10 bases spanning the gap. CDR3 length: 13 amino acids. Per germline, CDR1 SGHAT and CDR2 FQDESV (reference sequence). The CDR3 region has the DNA TGTGCCAGCAGCAAGGGACAAGCCTACGAGCAGTACTTC. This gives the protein CASSKGQAYEQYF.

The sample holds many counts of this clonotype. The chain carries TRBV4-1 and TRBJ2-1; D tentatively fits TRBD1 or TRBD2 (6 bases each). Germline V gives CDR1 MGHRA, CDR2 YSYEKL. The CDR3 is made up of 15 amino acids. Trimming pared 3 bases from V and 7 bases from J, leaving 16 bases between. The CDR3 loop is CASSHLGGLGNEQFF. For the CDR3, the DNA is TGCGCCAGCAGCCATCTCGGGGGCTTGGGGAATGAGCAGTTCTTC.

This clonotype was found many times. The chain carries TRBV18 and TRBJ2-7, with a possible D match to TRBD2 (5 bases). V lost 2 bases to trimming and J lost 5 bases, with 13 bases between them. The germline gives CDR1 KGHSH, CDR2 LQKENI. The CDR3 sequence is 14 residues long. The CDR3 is CASSPWGEGHEQYF. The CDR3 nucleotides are TGTGCCAGCTCACCATGGGGTGAGGGCCACGAGCAGTACTTC.

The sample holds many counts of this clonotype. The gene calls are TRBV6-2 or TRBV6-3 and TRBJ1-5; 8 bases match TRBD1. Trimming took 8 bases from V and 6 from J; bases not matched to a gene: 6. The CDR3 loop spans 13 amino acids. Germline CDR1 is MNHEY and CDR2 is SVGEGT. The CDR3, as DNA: TGTGCCAGCGCCCCAGGGGGCGTTCAGCCCCAGCATTTT. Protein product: CASAPGGVQPQHF.

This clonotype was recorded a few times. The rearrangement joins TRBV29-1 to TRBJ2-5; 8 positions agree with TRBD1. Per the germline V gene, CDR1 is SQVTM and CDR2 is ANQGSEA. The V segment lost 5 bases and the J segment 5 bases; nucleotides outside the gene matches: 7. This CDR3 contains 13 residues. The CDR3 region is CSVQGAAWETQYF. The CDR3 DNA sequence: TGCAGCGTTCAGGGGGCGGCATGGGAGACCCAGTACTTC.

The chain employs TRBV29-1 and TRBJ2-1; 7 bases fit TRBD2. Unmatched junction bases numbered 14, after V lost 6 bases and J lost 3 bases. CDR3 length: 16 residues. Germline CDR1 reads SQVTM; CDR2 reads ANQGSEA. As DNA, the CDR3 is TGCAGCGTCCTCTCCCTGGTAGCGGGCGTCTACAATGAGCAGTTCTTC. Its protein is CSVLSLVAGVYNEQFF.

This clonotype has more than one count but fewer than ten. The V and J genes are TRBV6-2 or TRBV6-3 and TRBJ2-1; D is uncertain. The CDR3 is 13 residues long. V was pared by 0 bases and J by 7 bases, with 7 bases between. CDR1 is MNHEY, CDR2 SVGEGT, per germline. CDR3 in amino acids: CASSYSFGNEQFF. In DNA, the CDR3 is TGTGCCAGCAGTTACTCGTTCGGGAATGAGCAGTTCTTC.